The 32 T cell receptor beta chains below come from one sample, sequenced in a study of cytomegalovirus exposure and HLA in healthy donors. With 60 Vbeta and 13 Jbeta primers, the PCR was carried out. Repertoires were generated with immunoSEQ multiplex PCR, while TCRdb's copy carries only in-frame clones and drops some. The sample table includes under 60,000 clones. Source material: PBMCs. These receptors originate from a woman in her 30s in good health and CMV-seropositive.

The chain carries TRBV30 and TRBJ2-7, with a weak D call TRBD1 (6 bases). The CDR3 length is 14 residues. From germline, CDR1 is GTSNPN and CDR2 SVGIG (reference sequence). V lost 1 base, J lost 2 bases, and 12 bases lay in between. CDR3 DNA: TGTGCCTGGAGTGCGTCATGGGACACCTACGAGCAGTACTTC. This sequence encodes CAWSASWDTYEQYF.

The chain joins TRBV5-1 to TRBJ2-3; 8 nucleotides align to TRBD2. The CDR3 sequence is 15 residues long. Looked up from germline, CDR1 is SGHRS and CDR2 is YFSETQ. V lost 3 bases and J lost 3; bases outside the gene matches: 6. The DNA for the CDR3 is TGCGCCAGCAGCTCTACGGGGGGGAGGACAGATACGCAGTATTTT. This gives the protein CASSSTGGRTDTQYF.

The CDR3 loop is CASSLDRDEQYF. CDR3 sequence (DNA): TGTGCCAGCAGCCTTGACAGGGACGAGCAGTACTTC. The J gene is TRBJ2-7, the V gene TRBV5-6; 7 positions agree with TRBD1. The V gene's germline CDR1 is SGHDT and CDR2 YYEEEE. Trimming at V came to 4 bases and at J to 5 bases, leaving 3 bases not matched to a gene. The CDR3 covers 12 residues.

The DNA for the CDR3 is TGCAGCGTAAGGACAGGGACTAACTATGGCTACACCTTC. Amino acids: CSVRTGTNYGYTF. This rearrangement joins TRBV29-1 to TRBJ1-2; 8 nucleotides match TRBD1. Trimming took 6 bases from V and 0 from J; bases not matched to a gene: 3. The CDR3 length is 13 residues. CDR1 SQVTM and CDR2 ANQGSEA come from the germline V gene.

V and J are TRBV30 and TRBJ2-3, with 9 bases identical to TRBD2. This CDR3 comprises 14 residues. V trimming: 3 bases; J trimming: 5 bases; junction bases outside the gene matches: 6. Per the germline V gene, CDR1 is GTSNPN and CDR2 is SVGIG (reference sequence). The DNA for the CDR3 is TGTGCCTGGAGCCGCGGGGGGGCAGAAGATACGCAGTATTTT. Its translation is CAWSRGGAEDTQYF.

The gene calls are TRBV5-1 and TRBJ1-1; 7 bases line up with TRBD1. This CDR3 comprises 13 residues. V dropped 5 bases and J dropped 5; count of bases not matched to a gene: 6. The germline V gene has CDR1 SGHRS and CDR2 YFSETQ. The CDR3 is CASSLQGLTEAFF. In nucleotides, the CDR3 is TGCGCCAGCAGTTTACAGGGGTTAACTGAAGCTTTCTTT. The full variable domain, rest sourced from reference TRBV5-1 and TRBJ1-1, is KAGVTQTPRYLIKTRGQQVTLSCSPISGHRSVSWYQQTPGQGLQFLFEYFSETQRNKGNFPGRFSGRQFSNSRSEMNVSTLELGDSALYLCASSLQGLTEAFFGQGTRLTVV.

The rearrangement joins TRBV9 to TRBJ2-1, with 9 bases that match TRBD2. After removal of 3 bases from V and 5 bases from J, the junction contained 9 bases not matched to a gene. The CDR3 has 16 residues. Germline V gene sequence: CDR1 SGDLS, CDR2 YYNGEE. CDR3 sequence reads: CASSGTGTSKDNEQFF. DNA of the CDR3: TGTGCCAGCAGCGGTACCGGGACTAGCAAAGACAATGAGCAGTTCTTC.

The J gene is TRBJ1-2, the V gene TRBV6-5; maybe TRBD1 (6 bases). The CDR3 totals 13 residues. Looked up from germline, CDR1 is MNHEY and CDR2 is SVGAGI. Trimming took off 6 bases at V and 2 bases at J, with 10 bases between the two ends. The CDR3 DNA reads as TGTGCCAGCAGCACAGGGCCGAACTATGGCTACACCTTC. It yields the protein CASSTGPNYGYTF.

This rearrangement joins TRBV5-6 to TRBJ2-1, with 7 bases matching TRBD2. The germline V gene has CDR1 SGHDT and CDR2 YYEEEE. The CDR3 totals 15 residues. With V trimmed by 4 bases and J by 7 bases, 11 bases remained unmatched. The CDR3 region is CASSLGLAEPNEQFF. The CDR3 bases are TGTGCCAGCAGCCTGGGGCTAGCGGAACCAAATGAGCAGTTCTTC. Using reference TRBV5-6 and TRBJ2-1 for the parts outside the CDR3, the full variable domain is DAGVTQSPTHLIKTRGQQVTLRCSPKSGHDTVSWYQQALGQGPQFIFQYYEEEERQRGNFPDRFSGHQFPNYSSELNVNALLLGDSALYLCASSLGLAEPNEQFFGPGTRLTVL.

This sequence joins TRBV29-1 and TRBJ2-3; TRBD2 might be the D (6 bases). The CDR3 is made up of 13 amino acids. V shed 7 bases and J shed 6 bases, with 17 bases lying between them. Germline-derived CDR1 and CDR2 are SQVTM and ANQGSEA. The CDR3 loop is CSAIMGGRDTQYF. CDR3 sequence (DNA): TGCAGCGCGATTATGGGGGGACGGGATACGCAGTATTTT.

The chain links TRBV4-2 to TRBJ2-5; D may be TRBD2 (6 bases). This CDR3 has 14 residues. Germline V gene sequence: CDR1 LGHNA, CDR2 YNFKEQ. Trimming left V 1 base short and J 4 bases short, with 10 bases between. CDR3 sequence: CASSQGLVGETQYF. Here the CDR3 DNA reads TGTGCCAGCAGCCAAGGACTAGTTGGAGAGACCCAGTACTTC.

The chain uses TRBV5-1 and TRBJ2-5; TRBD2 matches at 15 bases. Losses at the gene ends were 5 bases for V and 5 bases for J; bases not matched to a gene: 4. Germline V gives CDR1 SGHRS, CDR2 YFSETQ. This CDR3 has 15 residues. The DNA of the CDR3 is TGCGCCAGCAGTGGGACTAGCGGGAGGAGGGAGACCCAGTACTTC. Amino acids: CASSGTSGRRETQYF.

The chain recombines TRBV2 with TRBJ2-7, with D hard to call. CDR3 size: 13 residues. Between the trimmed V and J ends, which lost 0 bases and 6 bases, there was a span of 9 bases. The V gene's germline CDR1 is SNHLY and CDR2 FYNNEI. In DNA, the CDR3 is TGTGCCAGCAGTGAAGCGCTTCGAGGCGAGCAGTACTTC. Amino acids: CASSEALRGEQYF.

V gene TRBV5-1 combines with J gene TRBJ2-7; weak D call: TRBD2 (5 bases). The V end was cut by 0 bases, the J end by 6 bases, with 19 bases between. The CDR3 extends over 16 amino acids. Germline CDR1 is SGHRS and CDR2 is YFSETQ. CDR3 bases: TGCGCCAGCAGCTTGGGGGGAGACGCAGGAGTGGGCGAGCAGTACTTC. It codes for CASSLGGDAGVGEQYF.

The chain employs TRBV25-1 and TRBJ1-2; D gene unclear. Germline assignment: CDR1 MGHDK and CDR2 SYGVNS. V lost 3 bases and J 7 bases, leaving 12 bases between the germline ends. The CDR3 runs 13 residues. In DNA form, the CDR3 reads TGTGCCAGCAGTGATTTCGAGGGAGGTGGCTACACCTTC. Its protein product is CASSDFEGGGYTF.

The CDR3 nucleotides read TGCGCCAGCAGCTTGGGGGCCCTAGATACGCAGTATTTT. It is translated as CASSLGALDTQYF. The chain carries TRBV5-1 and TRBJ2-3; D not resolved. The CDR3 is 13 residues long. Trimming took off 0 bases at V and 5 bases at J, with 7 bases between the two ends. Per the germline V gene, CDR1 is SGHRS and CDR2 is YFSETQ.

The rearrangement uses TRBV28 and TRBJ1-6, with D possibly being TRBD1 (6 bases). The CDR3 length is 15 residues. Germline V gene lookup returns CDR1 MDHEN and CDR2 SYDVKM. Trimming removed 10 bases at V and 7 bases at J, with 20 bases between. The CDR3: CAIRPLQGTNSPLHF. The CDR3 DNA follows: TGTGCCATTAGACCCCTACAGGGCACCAATTCACCCCTCCACTTT.

The rearrangement links TRBV28 to TRBJ1-4, with 9 positions matching TRBD1. After removal of 6 bases from V and 5 bases from J, the junction contained 7 bases not matched to a gene. The CDR3 sequence is 15 residues long. Germline CDR1 is MDHEN and CDR2 is SYDVKM. In nucleotides, the CDR3 is TGTGCCAGCAGGACGACAGGGGGTAGGAATGAAAAACTGTTTTTT. Its protein is CASRTTGGRNEKLFF.

The chain has TRBV30 and TRBJ2-1; D perhaps matches TRBD1 (6 bases). Germline V gene sequence: CDR1 GTSNPN, CDR2 SVGIG (reference sequence). The CDR3 covers 13 residues. Trimming shortened V by 4 bases and J by 4 bases, and 11 bases separated the two germline ends. CDR3 amino acids: CAWKGQAYNEQFF. The DNA of the CDR3 is TGTGCCTGGAAGGGACAAGCATACAATGAGCAGTTCTTC.

The rearrangement links TRBV27 to TRBJ2-7, with D possibly being TRBD1 (5 bases). Looked up from germline, CDR1 is MNHEY and CDR2 is SMNVEV (reference sequence). The CDR3 extends over 14 amino acids. The V end lost 2 bases, the J end lost 1 base, and 9 bases lay between the germline ends. The CDR3 nucleotides are TGTGCCAGCAGTTTAGGGCAGGGATCCTACGAGCAGTACTTC. This gives the protein CASSLGQGSYEQYF.

The chain employs TRBV7-3 and TRBJ2-3, with a weak D call TRBD2 (5 bases). The CDR3 is 16 residues long. Germline CDR1 SGHTA, CDR2 FQGTGA. V was pared by 5 bases and J by 0 bases, with 15 bases between. The DNA of the CDR3 is TGTGCCAGCAGCCTAGAGGGCACTATAAGCACAGATACGCAGTATTTT. This gives the protein CASSLEGTISTDTQYF.

The genes are TRBV4-2 and TRBJ1-1; 12 nucleotides line up with TRBD1. CDR3 size: 16 residues. CDR1 and CDR2 (germline): LGHNA, YNFKEQ. The V segment lost 3 bases and the J segment 1 base; nucleotides outside the gene matches: 3. The CDR3 is CASSQGQGAGNTEAFF. For the CDR3, the DNA is TGTGCCAGCAGCCAGGGACAGGGGGCGGGGAACACTGAAGCTTTCTTT.

The chain has TRBV29-1 and TRBJ1-1, with unresolved D. This CDR3 comprises 12 residues. Germline CDR1 SQVTM, CDR2 ANQGSEA. Between the trimmed V and J ends, which lost 4 bases and 1 base, there was a span of 7 bases. DNA for the CDR3: TGCAGCGTTGCTTGGAGGAACACTGAAGCTTTCTTT. This gives the protein CSVAWRNTEAFF.

The genes are TRBV4-2 and TRBJ2-3, with TRBD2 matching 7 bases. The CDR3 is 18 amino acids. CDR1 LGHNA and CDR2 YNFKEQ come from the germline V gene. Trimming removed 0 bases from V and 1 base from J; junction bases left unmatched: 10. CDR3 DNA: TGTGCCAGCAGCCAAGATTCGCTAGCGGACCACGGCACAGATACGCAGTATTTT. It yields the protein CASSQDSLADHGTDTQYF.

A note on this clone: Its ends do not fully match the called genes, so a read error is possible. The chain uses TRBV18 and TRBJ1-3; D is unclear. CDR3 length equals 16 residues. Germline V lookup: CDR1 KGHSH, CDR2 LQKENI. CDR3 sequence: CASSPPGVTSGNNIYF. CDR3 DNA: TGTGCCAGCTCACCACCGGGCGTGACGTCCGGAAACAACATATATTTT. Supplemented by reference TRBV18 and TRBJ1-3, the full variable domain reads NAGVMQNPRHLVRRRGQEARLRCSPMKGHSHVYWYRQLPEEGLKFMVYLQKENIIDESGMPKERFSAEFPKEGPSILRIQQVVRGDSAAYFCASSPPGVTSGNNIYFGEGSWLTVV.

The V and J genes are TRBV9 and TRBJ2-1, with 7 bases matching TRBD2. Germline CDR1 SGDLS, CDR2 YYNGEE. CDR3 length: 16 residues. V dropped 0 bases and J dropped 6; count of bases not matched to a gene: 9. This chain's CDR3 is CASSVGRGGRANEQFF. The CDR3 DNA reads TGTGCCAGCAGCGTAGGTCGTGGAGGGAGGGCCAATGAGCAGTTCTTC.

The rearrangement joins TRBV6-1 to TRBJ2-1; tentative D call: TRBD2 (5 bases). The V gene lost 1 base and the J gene lost 8 bases, with 15 bases spanning the gap. The germline gives CDR1 MNHNS, CDR2 SASEGT. The CDR3 covers 15 residues. Here the CDR3 reads CASSEDGGSNDEQFF. Here the CDR3 DNA reads TGTGCCAGCAGTGAAGATGGTGGGAGTAACGATGAGCAGTTCTTC.

The V call is TRBV6-5, the J call TRBJ2-7; TRBD1 is a possible D gene (5 bases). V was cut by 5 bases and J by 0 bases, with 11 bases left in between. The germline gives CDR1 MNHEY, CDR2 SVGAGI. This CDR3 has 14 amino acids. The DNA for the CDR3 is TGTGCCAGCAGTCGCCAGGGCATCTCCTACGAGCAGTACTTC. Protein: CASSRQGISYEQYF.

J is TRBJ2-3 and V is TRBV9, with 9 nucleotides matching TRBD2. CDR3 size: 15 residues. CDR1 is SGDLS and CDR2 is YYNGEE in the germline V gene. The trim removed 3 bases at V and 0 bases at J, leaving 2 bases unmatched. The CDR3 loop is CASSESGRSTDTQYF. DNA of the CDR3: TGTGCCAGCAGCGAAAGCGGGAGGAGCACAGATACGCAGTATTTT.

J is TRBJ1-2 and V is TRBV29-1; D unclear. This CDR3 is 14 amino acids long. Trimming stripped 3 bases from V and 4 bases from J, with 15 bases between. Germline CDR1 SQVTM, CDR2 ANQGSEA. Here the CDR3 DNA reads TGCAGCGTTGAGTCGGGGAAGGACTTCTATGGCTACACCTTC. Its translation is CSVESGKDFYGYTF.

The chain has TRBV5-4 and TRBJ2-2, with D maybe TRBD1 (5 bases). With 0 bases removed from V and 4 bases from J, the gap between germline ends came to 19 bases. The CDR3 has 18 amino acids. From germline, CDR1 is SGHNT and CDR2 YYREEE (reference sequence). The CDR3 sequence is CASSLVAKGPKGTGELFF. The CDR3 nucleotides are TGTGCCAGCAGCTTGGTCGCTAAGGGGCCTAAAGGCACCGGGGAGCTGTTTTTT.

The genes are TRBV6-5 and TRBJ2-7; 9 bases match TRBD1. The CDR3 has 14 residues. The germline V gene has CDR1 MNHEY and CDR2 SVGAGI. V shed 5 bases, J shed 5 bases, and the junction held 7 bases outside the gene matches. This chain's CDR3 is CASSPGQGFNEQYF. CDR3 DNA sequence: TGTGCCAGCAGTCCGGGACAGGGTTTTAACGAGCAGTACTTC.